Below are 25 T cell receptor beta chains sequenced from a single sample in a study of T cell responses to AZD1222 COVID-19 vaccine. Assay used: immunoSEQ multiplex PCR; TCRdb lists only in-frame clones, some missing. The sample has about 140,000 clones; less than 95% are singletons. The material was peripheral blood, obtained 28 days after the second AZD1222 dose. The receptor set was obtained from an adult who received the AZD1222 COVID-19 vaccine.

The rearrangement joins TRBV30 to TRBJ2-5; no clear D gene. The germline V gene has CDR1 GTSNPN and CDR2 SVGIG (reference sequence). Trimming cost V 1 base and J 7 bases, with 7 bases left between them. This CDR3 has 11 amino acids. For the CDR3, the DNA is TGTGCCTGGAGTGGGGGAAGGACCCAGTACTTC. Translation: CAWSGGRTQYF. The whole variable domain, filled in from reference TRBV30 and TRBJ2-5, reads SQTIHQWPATLVQPVGSPLSLECTVEGTSNPNLYWYRQAAGRGLQLLFYSVGIGQISSEVPQNLSASRPQDRQFILSSKKLLLSDSGFYLCAWSGGRTQYFGPGTRLLVL.

This chain links TRBV5-1 with TRBJ1-5; D is undetermined. Trimming pared 4 bases from V and 0 bases from J, leaving 5 bases between. CDR1 and CDR2 (germline): SGHRS, YFSETQ. The CDR3 is made up of 13 amino acids. The CDR3 nucleotides read TGCGCCAGCAGCGCGGATAGCAATCAGCCCCAGCATTTT. Protein: CASSADSNQPQHF.

The gene calls are TRBV6-5 and TRBJ2-7; the D is unclear. This CDR3 contains 11 residues. Germline V gene data show CDR1 as MNHEY and CDR2 as SVGAGI. V lost 8 bases and J 2 bases, leaving 7 bases between the germline ends. The CDR3 protein is CASSRPYEQYF. In DNA, the CDR3 is TGTGCCAGCTCCCGACCCTACGAGCAGTACTTC.

V and J are TRBV12-3 or TRBV12-4 and TRBJ2-7; the D gene is possibly TRBD1 (5 bases). The V gene lost 0 bases and the J gene lost 9 bases, with 12 bases spanning the gap. The CDR3 runs 13 residues. The CDR3 DNA reads TGTGCCAGCAGTTTAGCGGACAAAACCATGCAGTACTTC. Encoded protein: CASSLADKTMQYF.

This chain connects TRBV19 to TRBJ1-5; the D is unclear. The CDR3 covers 13 residues. Germline lookup yields CDR1 LNHDA and CDR2 SQIVND (reference sequence). The ends were cut back, 6 bases at V and 2 bases at J, with 8 bases in the middle. CDR3 region: CASSPWGNQPQHF. Here the CDR3 DNA reads TGTGCCAGTAGCCCGTGGGGCAATCAGCCCCAGCATTTT. Drawing the rest from reference TRBV19 and TRBJ1-5, the complete variable domain is DGGITQSPKYLFRKEGQNVTLSCEQNLNHDAMYWYRQDPGQGLRLIYYSQIVNDFQKGDIAEGYSVSREKKESFPLTVTSAQKNPTAFYLCASSPWGNQPQHFGDGTRLSIL.

This clone was seen repeatedly, ten times or more. V usage is TRBV5-1 and J usage is TRBJ1-1, with TRBD1 matching 7 bases. The trim removed 4 bases at V and 1 base at J, leaving 7 bases unmatched. Per the germline V gene, CDR1 is SGHRS and CDR2 is YFSETQ. The CDR3 loop spans 15 amino acids. CDR3 sequence: CASSQTTGTNTEAFF. The CDR3 nucleotides read TGCGCCAGCAGCCAGACGACAGGGACGAACACTGAAGCTTTCTTT.

This clone came up a few times. The chain recombines TRBV6-5 with TRBJ1-6, with D uncertain. Germline V lookup: CDR1 MNHEY, CDR2 SVGAGI. This CDR3 region has 13 residues. V was trimmed by 0 bases and J by 6 bases, leaving 3 bases between them. CDR3 coding DNA: TGTGCCAGCAGTTACTCCCTTAATTCACCCCTCCACTTT. Amino acids: CASSYSLNSPLHF.

The chain has TRBV2 and TRBJ1-1, with TRBD1 as a possible D gene (5 bases). Germline V CDR1 and CDR2: SNHLY, FYNNEI. The length of the CDR3 is 13 residues. Between the trimmed V and J ends, which lost 5 bases and 1 base, there was a span of 8 bases. CDR3: CASSTTGNTEAFF. CDR3 nucleotides: TGTGCCAGCAGTACAACAGGGAACACTGAAGCTTTCTTT.

DNA for the CDR3: TGTGCCAGCTCACCCAGTAGCGGGGGTAATGAGCAGTTCTTC. It encodes CASSPSSGGNEQFF. The chain carries TRBV18 and TRBJ2-1, with 9 bases aligning to TRBD2. CDR3 size: 14 residues. V lost 3 bases to trimming and J lost 7 bases; unmatched junction nucleotides: 4. Germline assignment: CDR1 KGHSH and CDR2 LQKENI.

This sequence joins TRBV11-2 and TRBJ1-1, with D perhaps TRBD1 (6 bases). V dropped 1 base and J dropped 4 bases, with 16 bases sitting between them. Germline loops: CDR1 SGHAT, CDR2 FQNNGV. This CDR3 contains 16 residues. CDR3: CASSLGHRVEGTEAFF. As DNA, the CDR3 is TGTGCCAGCAGCTTAGGCCACAGGGTAGAGGGCACTGAAGCTTTCTTT.

The V call is TRBV5-1, the J call TRBJ1-6, with 7 bases that match TRBD1. The ends lost 0 bases at V and 8 bases at J; junction bases unmatched: 11. CDR1 is SGHRS, CDR2 YFSETQ, per germline. CDR3 size: 17 residues. The CDR3 is CASSLATGATGYSPLHF. For the CDR3, the DNA is TGCGCCAGCAGCTTGGCCACAGGGGCCACTGGGTATTCACCCCTCCACTTT.

The rearrangement links TRBV7-4 to TRBJ2-1; TRBD1 is a possible D gene (5 bases). Germline CDR1 SGHVT, CDR2 SQSDAQ. Trimming took off 2 bases at V and 0 bases at J, with 8 bases between the two ends. This CDR3 is 15 amino acids long. The CDR3 bases are TGTGCCAGCAGCTTACGGCAGGGCTCCTACAATGAGCAGTTCTTC. This translates into CASSLRQGSYNEQFF.

The chain carries TRBV30 and TRBJ2-1; no reliable D call. Trimming cost V 2 bases and J 7 bases, with 6 bases left between them. The CDR3 extends over 11 amino acids. Germline-derived CDR1 and CDR2 are GTSNPN and SVGIG (reference sequence). The CDR3 region is CAWSSGNEQFF. The DNA of the CDR3 is TGTGCCTGGAGTTCGGGTAATGAGCAGTTCTTC.

The V and J genes are TRBV28 and TRBJ1-2; 8 bases line up with TRBD1. The germline V gene encodes CDR1 MDHEN and CDR2 SYDVKM. Germline trimming cut 4 bases from V and 8 bases from J; bases unmatched to any gene: 6. The length of the CDR3 is 13 residues. This CDR3 is CASSSGQGSGYTF. Written as DNA, the CDR3 is TGTGCCAGCAGTTCCGGACAGGGTAGCGGCTACACCTTC.

The J gene is TRBJ2-5, the V gene TRBV18; 7 bases are a match to TRBD1. From germline, CDR1 is KGHSH and CDR2 LQKENI. With V trimmed by 3 bases and J by 0 bases, 1 base remained unmatched. The CDR3 length is 14 residues. The CDR3 DNA sequence: TGTGCCAGCTCACCCGGACAGGACCAAGAGACCCAGTACTTC. Its protein product is CASSPGQDQETQYF.

This clone has a handful of counts. The chain is built from TRBV5-1 and TRBJ2-2, with 8 positions matching TRBD2. The CDR3 is 15 amino acids. V was clipped by 4 bases and J by 2 bases; unmatched bases: 4. Looked up from germline, CDR1 is SGHRS and CDR2 is YFSETQ. The CDR3 DNA is TGCGCCAGCAGCCCCGGGGGGGATAACACCGGGGAGCTGTTTTTT. This translates into CASSPGGDNTGELFF.

This clone was recorded once. The rearrangement links TRBV5-6 to TRBJ2-3; no clear D. Germline V gene sequence: CDR1 SGHDT, CDR2 YYEEEE. This CDR3 has 10 amino acids. V gave up 4 bases and J gave up 7 bases, with 4 bases separating them. CDR3 sequence (DNA): TGTGCCAGCAGCGGATATACGCAGTATTTT. Translation: CASSGYTQYF.

V is TRBV9 and J is TRBJ2-1, with 9 positions matching TRBD2. CDR1 and CDR2 (germline): SGDLS, YYNGEE. The CDR3 has 16 amino acids. Germline trimming cut 2 bases from V and 9 bases from J; bases unmatched to any gene: 12. The DNA for the CDR3 is TGTGCCAGCAGCGTCTTTCCGGGACTAGCTAGCGGTGAGCAGTTCTTC. Translation gives CASSVFPGLASGEQFF.

This clone was seen more than once but under ten times. The rearrangement links TRBV10-3 to TRBJ1-2, with a weak D call TRBD1 (6 bases). V was clipped by 8 bases and J by 1 base, with 11 bases between them. The length of the CDR3 is 13 residues. Germline lookup yields CDR1 ENHRY and CDR2 SYGVKD. For the CDR3, the DNA is TGTGCCATCCCGACAGGACTTAACTATGGCTACACCTTC. Protein product: CAIPTGLNYGYTF.

The chain is built from TRBV11-3 and TRBJ2-1; 10 nucleotides align to TRBD2. V shed 3 bases and J 5 bases; nucleotides not matched to a gene: 4. This CDR3 region has 15 residues. Germline-derived CDR1 and CDR2 are SGHNT and YENEEA. CDR3 nucleotides: TGTGCCAGCAGCTTTCCTAGCGGGGGTAACAATGAGCAGTTCTTC. Translating it yields CASSFPSGGNNEQFF.

The CDR3 DNA follows: TGTGCCAGCAGCCAAGTTAGGACTAGCGGGAGGGCCCATACGCAGTATTTT. Amino acids: CASSQVRTSGRAHTQYF. The V call is TRBV3-1 (or the pseudogene TRBV3-2), the J call TRBJ2-3, with 15 bases that match TRBD2. CDR1 and CDR2 (germline): LGHDT, YNNKEL (reference sequence). V lost 1 base and J lost 7; bases outside the gene matches: 6. The CDR3 is made up of 17 amino acids.

The rearrangement links TRBV29-1 to TRBJ2-1, with 8 bases identical to TRBD2. V was pared by 7 bases and J by 0 bases, with 5 bases of the junction left unmatched. Germline V gene lookup returns CDR1 SQVTM and CDR2 ANQGSEA. The CDR3 runs to 14 residues. The CDR3, as DNA: TGCAGCGCCCGGGGGGGGAGCTCCTACAATGAGCAGTTCTTC. It codes for CSARGGSSYNEQFF.

This clone was detected many times. The chain couples TRBV6-5 to TRBJ2-7, with TRBD2 as a possible D gene (6 bases). CDR3 length equals 13 residues. Trimming pared 5 bases from V and 3 bases from J, leaving 11 bases between. Germline CDR1 reads MNHEY; CDR2 reads SVGAGI. CDR3 sequence: CASSRTEGYEQYF. The CDR3 region has the DNA TGTGCCAGCAGTCGGACGGAGGGCTACGAGCAGTACTTC.

The CDR3 sequence: CASSLPLGTGNTEAFF. CDR3 bases: TGTGCCAGCTCGCTACCTCTAGGGACAGGGAACACTGAAGCTTTCTTT. The chain uses TRBV5-8 and TRBJ1-1; 8 nucleotides line up with TRBD1. V was clipped by 7 bases and J by 1 base; unmatched bases: 12. This CDR3 region has 16 residues. Looked up from germline, CDR1 is SGHTS and CDR2 is YDEGEE.

The rearrangement links TRBV5-1 to TRBJ1-2; 9 nucleotides match TRBD1. The J segment lost 6 bases and the V segment lost 4 bases, leaving 16 bases of the junction unmatched. The germline V gene encodes CDR1 SGHRS and CDR2 YFSETQ. The CDR3 covers 17 residues. The CDR3 DNA reads TGCGCCAGCAGCCCACGCCGATCTGACAGGGGGTACAATGGCTACACCTTC. Amino acids: CASSPRRSDRGYNGYTF.